This T cell receptor (beta chain) was identified during a study of CD8+ T cells in alopecia areata (dated by TCRdb to about 2018). Describing the broader study: In both human patients and the C3H/HeJ mouse model, the study applied high-throughput TCRbeta sequencing to look at T cell clonal expansion in alopecia areata. In humans, TCRbeta sequencing was performed on scalp tissue and on sorted CD4+ and CD8+ peripheral blood T cells from healthy controls and from patients with patchy or totalis/universalis alopecia areata. Scalp clonality was compared among normal scalp (n=4), patchy alopecia areata scalp (n=8), and alopecia totalis/universalis scalp (n=8). RNA came from the PAXgene miRNA kit for fixed scalp, the miRNeasy kit for PBMCs, and the RNeasy kit for mouse skin. TCRbeta CDR3 regions were amplified by immunoSEQ multiplex PCR using 35 Vbeta forward and 13 Jbeta reverse primers.

PBMCs were separated by density centrifugation and stained for CD3, CD4 and CD8, after which CD4+ and CD8+ T cells were sorted on a FACSAria. Scalp biopsies and blood samples were provided by unaffected controls. The investigation overall reported the following: TCR sequences shared between patients were less clear than in mice, possibly partly because of HLA diversity in the patient population. Unlike mouse skin, where gammadelta T cells dominate, normal human skin contains resident alphabeta T cells that get sequenced too, which complicates analysis of the scalp TCR repertoire. Compared with normal scalp, lesional scalp had higher clonality and more expanded CD8+ clones, particularly in alopecia totalis/universalis, a pattern that suggests antigenic drive.

The library was prepared using the immunoSEQ multiplex PCR assay. RNA was extracted from all samples and reverse transcribed into cDNA, which served as template for TCR sequencing. First-strand cDNA was synthesized using SuperScript III with a 2:1 mix of oligo-dT and random hexamers. A synthetic immune receptor repertoire was used to gauge amplification bias, and whatever bias remained was removed computationally. Regarding the original processing steps: Raw reads were preprocessed for error removal, and CDR3 was defined according to IMGT conventions as running from the conserved cysteine to phenylalanine. To get clonality, Shannon entropy was normalized by log2 of the number of productive unique TCRs and the result was subtracted from 1. Whether scalp clones were CD4 or CD8 was inferred by matching scalp TCRbeta sequences against CD4 and CD8 repertoires sorted from blood. TCRdb mirrors the immuneACCESS table, restricted to in-frame sequences. Some clones are absent from its copies; in checked studies, under half trace to an unresolved V gene, and the reason for the others is unknown. V and J calls and clone size are as listed in that table; D and trimming were resolved from the DNA. This sample gives roughly 140,000 clones in total; 62% of them show up just once. The top ten hold 36% of the sample.

Of note for this clone: Its antigen target is currently unknown. Base qualities are missing; no much larger clone stands one base away.

The CDR3 goes from the cysteine to the phenylalanine over 14 residues. CDR3 DNA only is kept here, 42 bases in frame from base 1. Germline trimming amounts to 4 bases on V and 5 bases on J, with 5 as the count of junction bases outside the gene matches. Via the germline V gene (reference sequence), CDR1 is SEHNR and CDR2 FQNEAQ. The sample consisted of CD8+ T cells sorted from blood. The clonotype originates from a human donor in good health. The chain uses TRBV7-9 and TRBJ1-2, with 9 bases in between that match TRBD1. CDR3 protein: CASSSTGGGYGYTF. The nucleotide sequence reads as follows: TGTGCCAGCAGCTCAACAGGGGGCGGGTATGGCTACACCTTC.